The source of this T cell receptor beta chain is a study of glioma-infiltrating T cells after dendritic cell vaccination. Germline-derived CDR1 and CDR2 are MNHNY and SVGAGI (reference sequence). Deletions cut 8 bases from V and 0 bases from J, with 8 bases between. The CDR3 sequence is 13 residues long. Profiled with immunoSEQ multiplex PCR; TCRdb holds only in-frame clones, not every one. This table has 80,000 to 100,000 clones, approximately 81% appearing once. Study-wide results and caveats: Higher TCR clonality did not directly relate to longer survival.

As concerns this clone: Its antigen is not identified.

This material consisted of blood, taken before dendritic cell vaccination. The receptor was derived from a human donor with glioblastoma. V is TRBV6-6 and J is TRBJ1-3; D unresolved. The CDR3 nucleotides are TGTGCCAGCCGGTCCCGCTCTGGAAACACCATATATTTT. This encodes CASRSRSGNTIYF.